The source of this T cell receptor (beta chain) is a study of early T cells in non-severe SARS-CoV-2 infection. Study-level results: Private and CD4 specificities were missed by VDJdb matching, skewed to anti-spike CD8.

This clonotype was seen at least ten times. Its antigen remains unidentified. Unique molecular identifiers were affixed to single, distinct cDNA molecules. TCRdb redid the calling of the 5' RACE reads with MiXCR, one entry per CDR3 protein. The sample lists tens of thousands of distinct CDR3 sequences, approximately 5% occurring once. The CDR3 has 14 residues. Germline-derived CDR1 and CDR2 are LGHNA and YNFKEQ. Trimming cost V 6 bases and J 7 bases, with 16 bases left between them. The receptor was derived from an adult who was a healthcare worker with PCR-confirmed SARS-CoV-2 infection or an uninfected control (not recorded which). What was sequenced was whole blood. The V gene is TRBV4-2, the J gene TRBJ2-1, with D perhaps matching TRBD2 (6 bases). This CDR3 reads CASSPLSGTNEQFF. The CDR3, as DNA: TGTGCCAGCAGTCCTTTATCAGGGACTAATGAGCAGTTCTTC.